What follows are 14 T cell receptor beta chains derived from one specimen sequenced in a study of shared clonotypes between healthy human individuals. Libraries were prepared by immunoSEQ multiplex PCR; TCRdb keeps only in-frame clonotypes and omits some of them. The table includes approximately 88,000 clones, 68% detected once. Material: memory CD8+ T cells sorted from blood. Subset meaning: CD45RO+ cells pooled with CCR7-negative TemRA cells. These receptors originate from a man aged 25 to 40 in good health.

This chain uses TRBV6-6 with TRBJ2-7; no clear D. CDR1 is MNHNY and CDR2 is SVGAGI in the germline V gene (reference sequence). V shed 0 bases and J shed 5 bases, with 11 bases lying between them. The CDR3 spans 14 residues. The CDR3 nucleotides read TGTGCCAGCAGTTACTCAGGGAACGGAGACGAGCAGTACTTC. Its protein is CASSYSGNGDEQYF.

The chain combines TRBV27 with TRBJ1-4; D ambiguous. The germline V and J ends were trimmed by 4 bases and 7 bases, with 19 bases remaining between them. CDR3 length equals 16 residues. The V gene's germline CDR1 is MNHEY and CDR2 SMNVEV (reference sequence). CDR3 region: CASSSERTSGSEKLFF. The CDR3 bases are TGTGCCAGCAGTTCGGAAAGGACCTCGGGGAGTGAAAAACTGTTTTTT.

The chain employs TRBV6-5 and TRBJ2-7, with D maybe TRBD2 (6 bases). The length of the CDR3 is 15 residues. Germline CDR1 is MNHEY and CDR2 is SVGAGI. Trimming stripped 2 bases from V and 3 bases from J, with 14 bases between. Written as DNA, the CDR3 is TGTGCCAGCAGTTACCCTCCCGGGACTCTCTACGAGCAGTACTTC. Amino acids: CASSYPPGTLYEQYF.

Within the sample, this clone is medium-sized. The chain is built from TRBV27 and TRBJ1-5; maybe TRBD1 (5 bases). Germline V gene sequence: CDR1 MNHEY, CDR2 SMNVEV (reference sequence). The CDR3 has 13 amino acids. V was clipped by 10 bases and J by 0 bases, with 10 bases between them. CDR3 nucleotide sequence: TGTGCCACTGGGGGATATAGCAATCAGCCCCAGCATTTT. Its protein product is CATGGYSNQPQHF.

The chain uses TRBV5-1 and TRBJ2-2; no clear D. Germline values: CDR1 SGHRS, CDR2 YFSETQ. Trimming removed 4 bases at V and 0 bases at J, with 16 bases between. This CDR3 is built from 17 residues. CDR3 amino acids: CASSGTTAPANTGELFF. DNA for the CDR3: TGCGCCAGCAGCGGAACTACAGCGCCCGCGAACACCGGGGAGCTGTTTTTT.

This sequence joins TRBV9 and TRBJ2-1, with a possible D match to TRBD2 (8 bases). The CDR3 sequence is 16 residues long. Germline loops: CDR1 SGDLS, CDR2 YYNGEE. Trimming took 4 bases from V and 7 from J, leaving 21 bases between them. The CDR3 spells CASSPREGAVGNEQFF. The CDR3 nucleotides read TGTGCCAGCAGCCCCCGGGAGGGGGCGGTGGGAAATGAGCAGTTCTTC. The full variable domain, rest sourced from reference TRBV9 and TRBJ2-1, is DSGVTQTPKHLITATGQRVTLRCSPRSGDLSVYWYQQSLDQGLQFLIQYYNGEERAKGNILERFSAQQFPDLHSELNLSSLELGDSALYFCASSPREGAVGNEQFFGPGTRLTVL.

CDR3 loop: CASSSFGGYTF. CDR3 coding DNA: TGTGCCAGCAGTTCCTTTGGTGGCTACACCTTC. V and J are TRBV25-1 and TRBJ1-2, with no clear D. Germline V gene lookup returns CDR1 MGHDK and CDR2 SYGVNS. The V end was cut by 5 bases, the J end by 7 bases, with 8 bases between. The CDR3 covers 11 residues.

The genes are TRBV7-8 and TRBJ2-7; D is unresolved. The V gene lost 1 base and the J gene lost 3 bases, with 16 bases spanning the gap. The germline V gene has CDR1 SGHVS and CDR2 FQNEAQ. The CDR3 runs to 16 residues. CDR3 sequence (DNA): TGTGCCAGCAGCTTAGAAACTCCCTCCCATGGCTACGAGCAGTACTTC. Its protein product is CASSLETPSHGYEQYF.

The chain couples TRBV28 to TRBJ1-1; 10 nucleotides agree with TRBD1. The germline gives CDR1 MDHEN, CDR2 SYDVKM. V was pared by 5 bases and J by 0 bases, with 6 bases of the junction left unmatched. This CDR3 contains 16 residues. Here the CDR3 DNA reads TGTGCCAGCAGTCCCCGGGACAGGGGAATGAACACTGAAGCTTTCTTT. It encodes CASSPRDRGMNTEAFF.

The chain is built from TRBV5-1 and TRBJ2-3; 8 bases line up with TRBD2. The V gene's germline CDR1 is SGHRS and CDR2 YFSETQ. V shed 4 bases, J shed 6 bases, and the junction held 7 bases outside the gene matches. This CDR3 region has 14 residues. The CDR3 coding sequence is TGCGCCAGCAGCCCCGGGGGGGCCGGGGATACGCAGTATTTT. Translated, it gives CASSPGGAGDTQYF.

This chain connects TRBV5-1 to TRBJ2-7; 7 bases map to TRBD1. CDR1 SGHRS and CDR2 YFSETQ come from the germline V gene. Trimming took 4 bases from V and 2 from J; bases not matched to a gene: 9. The length of the CDR3 is 15 residues. CDR3 nucleotide sequence: TGCGCCAGCAGCACGAGTACAGGGGAGACCTACGAGCAGTACTTC. Encoded protein: CASSTSTGETYEQYF.

Concerning this clone itself: In the same sample, other DNA sequences code for this CDR3. The chain joins TRBV28 to TRBJ2-7; 9 bases align to TRBD2. J was trimmed by 1 base and V by 7 bases; bases with no gene match: 2. The CDR3 consists of 13 residues. The germline V gene encodes CDR1 MDHEN and CDR2 SYDVKM. CDR3 residues: CASTSGTSYEQYF. CDR3 nucleotide sequence: TGTGCCAGCACTAGCGGGACGTCCTACGAGCAGTACTTC.

The gene calls are TRBV11-3 and TRBJ2-1; no firm D call. In germline, CDR1 is SGHNT, CDR2 YENEEA. V dropped 5 bases and J dropped 7 bases, with 12 bases sitting between them. The length of the CDR3 is 13 residues. The CDR3 coding sequence is TGTGCCAGCAGCCCGGACGTGGGAAATGAGCAGTTCTTC. Residues: CASSPDVGNEQFF.

The rearrangement uses TRBV27 and TRBJ2-1; TRBD2 aligns across 14 bases. J was trimmed by 8 bases and V by 3 bases; bases with no gene match: 9. CDR1 is MNHEY, CDR2 SMNVEV, per germline (reference sequence). The CDR3 is 17 amino acids. CDR3 sequence reads: CASSFYGGLAGGDEQFF. The CDR3, as DNA: TGTGCCAGCAGTTTCTATGGCGGACTAGCGGGAGGAGATGAGCAGTTCTTC.